This T cell receptor (beta chain) derives from a study of blood T cells in healthy people across ages. Study results and limitations: A strong correlation between TCR beta diversity and naive T cell percentage was seen. One million T cells yielded diversity estimates that were considered underestimates. Roughly linear age-related decline in beta diversity appeared, significant by age about 40.

Notes on this clonotype: The target antigen is unknown.

A second PCR, run for about 7 to 11 cycles, used a sample-barcoded 5' primer plus a J-beta primer mix. TCRdb called the 5' RACE reads again in MiXCR, with one record for every CDR3 protein. The sample has roughly 1.5 million distinct CDR3 sequences, less than 45% seen once. V lost 6 bases and J lost 2; bases outside the gene matches: 5. This CDR3 is built from 16 residues. This clonotype was sampled from a woman aged 18-35 years in good health. Input material: blood. The chain carries TRBV12-3 or TRBV12-4 and TRBJ1-4, with 11 bases fitting TRBD1. CDR3 in DNA: TGTGCCAGCAGCGGACAGGGGGCGACTACTAATGAAAAACTGTTTTTT. As protein: CASSGQGATTNEKLFF.